The entry below describes one TCR beta chain. Its matching antigen is unknown. Trimming removed 4 bases at V and 2 bases at J, with 14 bases between. This CDR3 spans 15 amino acids. The germline V gene encodes CDR1 SEHNR and CDR2 FQNEAQ (reference sequence). The record originates from a study of T-cell memory formation after mild COVID-19. Study observations and caveats: Shrinking CD4+ clones were chiefly CM and EM; CD8+ ones were chiefly EMRA. Several responding clones turned up in pre-infection memory, indicating that cross-reactive memory may have taken part. Clones contracting over day 15 to 85 were CD4/CD8 balanced, with later expanders leaning CD4+.

Barcoded TCR alpha and TCR beta cDNA libraries with UMIs came from 5'RACE using constant-segment primers. In TCRdb, the 5' RACE reads were re-called with MiXCR into one record per CDR3 protein. The sample shows 150,000 or so distinct CDR3 sequences, 14% of them seen only once. The gene calls are TRBV7-9 and TRBJ1-2; possibly TRBD1 for D (6 bases). The origin of this receptor is an adult woman who had mild COVID-19 (a few samples of this study predate the infection). Cell type and time point are not known. Sequenced: PBMCs or a T cell subset sorted from them (not recorded which). The CDR3 sequence is CASSYTRGSNYGYTF. The CDR3 nucleotides read TGTGCCAGCAGCTATACCAGGGGTTCCAACTATGGCTACACCTTC.